This T cell receptor beta chain derives from a study of beta chain features in type 1 diabetes. General study results and limits: Shortening that was moderate but significant affected the TCRB CDR3s of Type 1 diabetes patients in all four CD4+ subsets.

Sequencing targeted expressed TCRB transcripts, as all isolated RNA had been reverse transcribed. Sequencing used immunoSEQ multiplex PCR; TCRdb keeps in-frame clones, though not all of them. The data hold roughly 240,000 clones, with 20% to 25% observed a single time. This clone was seen only a few times. What it binds is unknown. Germline trimming cut 5 bases from V and 3 bases from J; bases unmatched to any gene: 2. This CDR3 region has 13 residues. Germline loops: CDR1 SEHNR, CDR2 FQNEAQ (reference sequence). J is TRBJ2-7 and V is TRBV7-9; 9 nucleotides line up with TRBD1. This TCR was sampled from a woman in her thirties with type 1 diabetes. Sequencing input: naive CD4+ T cells from blood. The CDR3 loop reads CASSPGQGYEQYF. As DNA, the CDR3 is TGTGCCAGCAGCCCGGGACAGGGCTACGAGCAGTACTTC.